What follows are 32 T cell receptor beta chains derived from one specimen sequenced in a study of T-cell reconstitution after alpha-beta-depleted transplantation in children. For TCRbeta, the library was prepared with unique molecular identifiers. TCRdb reprocessed the PCR reads via MiXCR and lists one record per CDR3 protein. This sample has 400,000 to 500,000 distinct CDR3 sequences; about a tenth occur once, and the top ten carry nearly 5.5%. The sequences come from PBMCs from the stem cell graft donor, collected from the stem cell graft. Every receptor here comes from a human donor who donated a stem cell graft to a child with acute myeloid leukemia.

This clonotype has just a few counts. This chain uses TRBV29-1 with TRBJ1-4; no firm D call. Trimming removed 5 bases from V and 6 bases from J, with 4 bases in between. CDR1 is SQVTM, CDR2 ANQGSEA, per germline. The CDR3 runs to 10 residues. The chain's CDR3 is CSVQDEKLFF. The CDR3 nucleotides read TGCAGCGTTCAGGATGAAAAACTGTTTTTT.

This clonotype was recorded at least ten times. The chain couples TRBV29-1 to TRBJ2-1; D ambiguous. CDR1 SQVTM and CDR2 ANQGSEA come from the germline V gene. The CDR3 consists of 14 residues. V lost 4 bases and J 8 bases, leaving 18 bases between the germline ends. The CDR3 sequence: CSVVIRTLADEQFF. The CDR3 DNA follows: TGCAGCGTTGTGATTAGGACGTTGGCCGATGAGCAGTTCTTC.

This clonotype occurred many times. The chain uses TRBV7-8 and TRBJ2-7; 10 nucleotides line up with TRBD2. V lost 2 bases to trimming and J lost 1 base; unmatched junction nucleotides: 2. The length of the CDR3 is 15 residues. Looked up from germline, CDR1 is SGHVS and CDR2 is FQNEAQ. CDR3 protein: CASSLIAGGSYEQYF. DNA of the CDR3: TGTGCCAGCAGCTTAATAGCGGGAGGTTCCTACGAGCAGTACTTC.

The genes are TRBV7-6 and TRBJ1-3; D call uncertain. Per the germline V gene, CDR1 is SGHVS and CDR2 is FNYEAQ. Trimming left V 1 base short and J 0 bases short, with 7 bases between. The CDR3 has 15 amino acids. In DNA, the CDR3 is TGTGCCAGCAGCTTAGTGGTCTCCTCTGGAAACACCATATATTTT. Its translation is CASSLVVSSGNTIYF. The full variable domain, its missing parts supplied by reference TRBV7-6 and TRBJ1-3, is GAGVSQSPRYKVTKRGQDVALRCDPISGHVSLYWYRQALGQGPEFLTYFNYEAQQDKSGLPNDRFSAERPEGSISTLTIQRTEQRDSAMYRCASSLVVSSGNTIYFGEGSWLTVV.

V is TRBV6-2 or TRBV6-3 and J is TRBJ2-6, with TRBD2 as a possible D gene (6 bases). V was trimmed by 6 bases and J by 2 bases, leaving 8 bases between them. The CDR3 is 14 residues long. CDR1 MNHEY and CDR2 SVGEGT come from the germline V gene. The CDR3 loop reads CASRWGAGANVLTF. The CDR3 nucleotides are TGTGCCAGCAGGTGGGGGGCTGGGGCCAACGTCCTGACTTTC.

This clonotype was seen repeatedly, ten times or more. The chain has TRBV24-1 and TRBJ1-1; a weak D match, TRBD1 (6 bases). This CDR3 is 16 amino acids long. CDR1 is KGHDR, CDR2 SFDVKD, per germline. V was clipped by 7 bases and J by 0 bases, with 17 bases between them. CDR3 sequence: CATSLSGGTMNTEAFF. The CDR3 nucleotides are TGTGCCACCAGCCTTTCTGGGGGCACCATGAACACTGAAGCTTTCTTT.

This clonotype was seen a few times. The J gene is TRBJ2-5, the V gene TRBV18; 13 nucleotides match TRBD2. The germline CDR1 and CDR2 sequences are KGHSH and LQKENI. V dropped 0 bases and J dropped 8; count of bases not matched to a gene: 3. The CDR3 runs 15 residues. For the CDR3, the DNA is TGTGCCAGCTCACCACCGGGACTAGCGGGATCAACCCAGTACTTC. Translation: CASSPPGLAGSTQYF.

This chain links TRBV7-2 with TRBJ2-1; TRBD2 agrees at 7 bases. The V segment lost 5 bases and the J segment 3 bases; nucleotides outside the gene matches: 7. The CDR3 covers 15 residues. CDR1 is SGHTA and CDR2 is FQGNSA in the germline V gene. CDR3 sequence (DNA): TGTGCCAGCAGCCGCAAGACTAGCAACTACAATGAGCAGTTCTTC. Amino acids: CASSRKTSNYNEQFF. The whole variable domain, remainder taken from reference TRBV7-2 and TRBJ2-1, is GAGVSQSPSNKVTEKGKDVELRCDPISGHTALYWYRQSLGQGLEFLIYFQGNSAPDKSGLPSDRFSAERTGGSVSTLTIQRTQQEDSAVYLCASSRKTSNYNEQFFGPGTRLTVL.

This clonotype showed up just a few times. The genes are TRBV25-1 and TRBJ1-1, with 7 bases identical to TRBD1. The CDR3 contains 16 residues. V was clipped by 3 bases and J by 3 bases; unmatched bases: 10. Per germline, CDR1 MGHDK and CDR2 SYGVNS. CDR3 DNA: TGTGCCAGCAGTGACGAACTAACACAGGGGTACACTGAAGCTTTCTTT. Its protein is CASSDELTQGYTEAFF.

This clonotype was recorded many times. V gene TRBV20-1 combines with J gene TRBJ2-2; 16 nucleotides line up with TRBD2. The CDR3 is 14 amino acids. The V gene's germline CDR1 is DFQATT and CDR2 SNEGSKA (reference sequence). V shed 6 bases, J shed 5 bases, and the junction held 0 bases outside the gene matches. The CDR3 coding sequence is TGCAGTGCGGGACTAGCGGGAGGGACCGGGGAGCTGTTTTTT. This translates into CSAGLAGGTGELFF.

This clonotype was detected a few times. J is TRBJ2-3 and V is TRBV20-1; 7 positions agree with TRBD2. CDR1 DFQATT and CDR2 SNEGSKA come from the germline V gene (reference sequence). The CDR3 covers 15 residues. V dropped 1 base and J dropped 2; count of bases not matched to a gene: 6. CDR3 in DNA: TGCAGTGCTAGAGGAACGGGGGGAAACACAGATACGCAGTATTTT. Protein product: CSARGTGGNTDTQYF.

This clonotype has more than one count but fewer than ten. The chain uses TRBV5-1 and TRBJ1-1; D gene uncertain. The V end was cut by 4 bases, the J end by 4 bases, with 14 bases between. Germline CDR1 is SGHRS and CDR2 is YFSETQ. This CDR3 region has 14 residues. This CDR3 is CASSHNARSTEAFF. The DNA of the CDR3 is TGCGCCAGCAGCCACAATGCCAGGTCCACTGAAGCTTTCTTT.

The V gene is TRBV29-1, the J gene TRBJ2-1; D gene unclear. CDR1 and CDR2 from the germline V gene are SQVTM and ANQGSEA. There are 15 residues in the CDR3. V was pared by 6 bases and J by 0 bases, with 15 bases between. The CDR3 DNA follows: TGCAGCGTGTACGGTGCGGTTAGCTCCTACAATGAGCAGTTCTTC. Translated, it gives CSVYGAVSSYNEQFF.

This clonotype occurred a few times. The chain has TRBV4-2 and TRBJ1-2; D gene unclear. The CDR3 is 11 residues long. In germline, CDR1 is LGHNA, CDR2 YNFKEQ. Trimming took 6 bases from V and 1 from J, leaving 3 bases between them. This CDR3 is CASRNNYGYTF. The DNA of the CDR3 is TGTGCCAGCAGGAATAACTATGGCTACACCTTC.

This clonotype was detected a few times. The chain carries TRBV7-2 and TRBJ2-5; 14 nucleotides match TRBD2. This CDR3 is 15 amino acids long. CDR1 and CDR2 (germline): SGHTA, FQGNSA. With V trimmed by 4 bases and J by 7 bases, 5 bases remained unmatched. CDR3 coding DNA: TGTGCCAGCAGCTGGGGACTAGCGGGAGAGGGGACCCAGTACTTC. It codes for CASSWGLAGEGTQYF.

The J gene is TRBJ2-4, the V gene TRBV12-3 or TRBV12-4; TRBD2 matches 8 bases. The CDR3 covers 12 residues. V gave up 1 base and J gave up 16 bases; unmatched junction bases: 6. The CDR3 protein is CASSLGAGGIYF. The DNA of the CDR3 is TGTGCCAGCAGTTTAGGCGCGGGGGGCATCTACTTC.

This clonotype came up a few times. CDR3: CASSVGIGGKETQYF. The CDR3 DNA is TGTGCCAGCAGCGTAGGGATCGGGGGGAAGGAGACCCAGTACTTC. The genes are TRBV9 and TRBJ2-5; 7 bases map to TRBD2. Germline CDR1 and CDR2: SGDLS and YYNGEE. CDR3 size: 15 residues. Losses at the gene ends were 0 bases for V and 5 bases for J; bases not matched to a gene: 7. Combining the CDR3 with reference TRBV9 and TRBJ2-5 gives the whole variable domain DSGVTQTPKHLITATGQRVTLRCSPRSGDLSVYWYQQSLDQGLQFLIQYYNGEERAKGNILERFSAQQFPDLHSELNLSSLELGDSALYFCASSVGIGGKETQYFGPGTRLLVL.

The chain couples TRBV2 to TRBJ2-1, with no clear D. V was trimmed by 8 bases and J by 4 bases, leaving 18 bases between them. This CDR3 contains 15 residues. Germline CDR1 reads SNHLY; CDR2 reads FYNNEI. The CDR3 loop is CASVMNWNSYNEQFF. CDR3 coding DNA: TGTGCCAGCGTCATGAACTGGAACAGTTACAATGAGCAGTTCTTC.

In this sample, this clonotype turned up many times. The CDR3 coding sequence is TGCGCCAGCAGCTTGAAAGGACTCAGGGGGAACACTGAAGCTTTCTTT. Protein sequence: CASSLKGLRGNTEAFF. The rearrangement uses TRBV5-1 and TRBJ1-1; the D gene is possibly TRBD1 (6 bases). Trimming stripped 1 base from V and 1 base from J, with 14 bases between. CDR1 is SGHRS and CDR2 is YFSETQ in the germline V gene. The CDR3 loop spans 16 amino acids.

This chain connects TRBV12-3 or TRBV12-4 to TRBJ1-2; the match to TRBD1 covers 8 bases. CDR3 length equals 17 residues. V lost 2 bases to trimming and J lost 6 bases; unmatched junction nucleotides: 14. The CDR3 loop is CASSLHSWDRKAHGYTF. In nucleotides, the CDR3 is TGTGCCAGCAGTTTACACAGTTGGGACAGGAAGGCACATGGCTACACCTTC.

This clonotype has a handful of counts. The V call is TRBV27, the J call TRBJ1-5; D is undetermined. The CDR3 spans 14 residues. The V gene's germline CDR1 is MNHEY and CDR2 SMNVEV (reference sequence). V lost 0 bases to trimming and J lost 7 bases, with 10 bases between them. CDR3 residues: CASSLSANIQPQHF. CDR3 coding DNA: TGTGCCAGCAGTTTATCGGCTAACATCCAGCCCCAGCATTTT.

This clonotype was seen more than once but under ten times. The rearrangement links TRBV6-2 or TRBV6-3 to TRBJ2-1, with 12 bases lining up with TRBD2. With V trimmed by 4 bases and J by 3 bases, 7 bases remained unmatched. Germline V gene lookup returns CDR1 MNHEY and CDR2 SVGEGT. The CDR3 has 17 residues. This CDR3 is CASSFSLAGGNYNEQFF. As DNA, the CDR3 is TGTGCCAGCAGTTTCTCACTAGCGGGAGGAAACTACAATGAGCAGTTCTTC.

This clonotype has a handful of counts. The V gene is TRBV5-1, the J gene TRBJ2-3, with D perhaps matching TRBD1 (5 bases). The CDR3 loop spans 14 amino acids. The germline CDR1 and CDR2 sequences are SGHRS and YFSETQ. V was shortened by 4 bases and J by 3 bases, with 12 bases between the two germline ends. The CDR3 reads CASSPDRPTDTQYF. The CDR3 DNA reads TGCGCCAGCAGCCCTGACAGACCTACAGATACGCAGTATTTT.

This chain connects TRBV10-3 to TRBJ2-2; D not resolved. V lost 5 bases and J 6 bases, leaving 7 bases between the germline ends. Germline CDR1 is ENHRY and CDR2 is SYGVKD. The length of the CDR3 is 12 residues. The CDR3, as DNA: TGTGCCATCAGTCCCCAGGCCGGGGAGCTGTTTTTT. The encoded protein is CAISPQAGELFF.

At least ten counts were recorded for this clonotype. The V and J genes are TRBV5-4 and TRBJ1-1; D is possibly TRBD1 (6 bases). CDR1 SGHNT and CDR2 YYREEE come from the germline V gene (reference sequence). The CDR3 contains 14 residues. V was pared by 0 bases and J by 3 bases, with 9 bases between. For the CDR3, the DNA is TGTGCCAGCAGCTTGGGGGGGCGCGACACTGAAGCTTTCTTT. Protein sequence: CASSLGGRDTEAFF.

V and J are TRBV10-1 and TRBJ2-7; the match to TRBD1 covers 7 bases. Per the germline V gene, CDR1 is WNHNN and CDR2 is SYGVQD (reference sequence). The CDR3 is 15 amino acids. The V gene end was trimmed by 4 bases and the J gene end by 4 bases; junction bases not matched to a gene: 10. CDR3 in DNA: TGCGCCAGCAGTGCCCCGGGACAGTTATATTACGAGCAGTACGTC. Translating gives CASSAPGQLYYEQYV.

This clonotype was seen more than once but under ten times. V usage is TRBV20-1 and J usage is TRBJ2-3; D uncertain. The CDR3 length is 13 residues. V was pared by 5 bases and J by 3 bases, with 12 bases between. Germline V gene sequence: CDR1 DFQATT, CDR2 SNEGSKA (reference sequence). The CDR3: CSALLGRTDTQYF. The DNA of the CDR3 is TGCAGTGCTCTACTTGGAAGAACAGATACGCAGTATTTT.

This clonotype was seen more than once but under ten times. The chain combines TRBV2 with TRBJ2-2; a possible D gene is TRBD2 (6 bases). Germline-derived CDR1 and CDR2 are SNHLY and FYNNEI. CDR3 size: 15 residues. V gave up 6 bases and J gave up 0 bases, with 11 bases separating them. The chain's CDR3 is CASRGGTSNTGELFF. The CDR3, as DNA: TGTGCCAGCAGGGGCGGGACTTCGAACACCGGGGAGCTGTTTTTT.

This chain links TRBV5-1 with TRBJ2-3, with D perhaps being TRBD1 or TRBD2 (5 bases each). V gave up 1 base and J gave up 1 base, with 10 bases separating them. The CDR3 is 15 residues long. CDR1 and CDR2 (germline): SGHRS, YFSETQ. The CDR3 DNA follows: TGCGCCAGCAGCTTGTACGGGGCCGGCACAGATACGCAGTATTTT. Its translation: CASSLYGAGTDTQYF.

This clonotype was detected many times. The V and J genes are TRBV15 and TRBJ1-6; TRBD1 agrees at 9 bases. V lost 2 bases and J lost 10; bases outside the gene matches: 6. CDR3 length: 15 amino acids. CDR1 is LNHNV and CDR2 is YYDKDF in the germline V gene (reference sequence). The DNA for the CDR3 is TGTGCCACCAGCAGACAGGGACAGGGAGACTCACCCCTCCACTTT. Translating gives CATSRQGQGDSPLHF.

The chain joins TRBV4-3 to TRBJ2-5; D might be TRBD1 or TRBD2, each matching 6 bases. Germline V lookup: CDR1 LGHNA, CDR2 YSLEER. The CDR3 contains 18 residues. V was cut by 2 bases and J by 5 bases, with 24 bases left in between. This CDR3 is CASSQPPWGATNWETQYF. CDR3 nucleotides: TGCGCCAGCAGCCAACCTCCTTGGGGGGCCACTAATTGGGAGACCCAGTACTTC.

The rearrangement uses TRBV4-2 and TRBJ2-1, with D perhaps TRBD2 (6 bases). Deletions cut 0 bases from V and 0 bases from J, with 9 bases between. The CDR3 contains 16 residues. Germline CDR1 reads LGHNA; CDR2 reads YNFKEQ. The CDR3 protein is CASSQDGGTSYNEQFF. The CDR3 nucleotides read TGTGCCAGCAGCCAAGACGGGGGAACCTCCTACAATGAGCAGTTCTTC.